Listed below are T cell receptor beta chains from one sample, sequenced in a study of T cells after yellow fever vaccination. In TCRdb, the 5' RACE reads were re-called with MiXCR into one record per CDR3 protein. In the table there are around 600,000 distinct CDR3 sequences, roughly an eighth of which are singletons. Specimen: PBMCs, collected on the day of the yellow fever booster vaccination. The receptors stem from a man aged 25 to 40 who received the YFV17D yellow fever vaccine. Both conserved end residues are part of each CDR3. Each record gives: D gene, J gene, clone size, V gene, CDR3 DNA, CDR3 protein. D genes are given only for firm matches. Size tells how often a clone was seen (once, few, many) or the class of an expanded clone, and some rows leave it out.

NA	TRBJ2-3	NA	TRBV9	TGTGCCAGCTCCTCGTGGACGACTAGCACAGATACGCAGTATTTT	CASSSWTTSTDTQYF
TRBD2	TRBJ2-1	NA	TRBV30	TGTGCCTGGAGTTCGAGGCGGGAGGGCCGGCGGGAGCAGTTCTTC	CAWSSRREGRREQFF
NA	TRBJ2-2	NA	TRBV7-9	TGTGCCAGCAGCTTATTTTCAGAGGGAACCGGGGAGCTGTTTTTT	CASSLFSEGTGELFF
NA	TRBJ2-1	NA	TRBV5-1	TGCGCCAGCAGCCCAATCAGGGAGCCCTACAATGAGCAGTTCTTC	CASSPIREPYNEQFF
TRBD1	TRBJ2-7	many	TRBV10-3	TGTGCCACCCAGGGGGCCTCCTACGAGCAGTACTTC	CATQGASYEQYF
TRBD2	TRBJ2-1	few	TRBV4-3	TGCGCCAGCAGCCCGCGGGGGTTCTCCTACAATGAGCAGTTCTTC	CASSPRGFSYNEQFF
NA	TRBJ2-7	NA	TRBV7-9	TGTGCCAGCAGCTTAGCAGGCCCTAACCCCTACGAGCAGTACTTC	CASSLAGPNPYEQYF
NA	TRBJ1-2	few	TRBV7-2	TGTGCCAGCATCAAGAAGGGGGTCCCAGGGGGCTACACCTTC	CASIKKGVPGGYTF
NA	TRBJ1-5	NA	TRBV30	TGTGCCTGGAGTGGAGGGAGTCAGCCCCAGCATTTT	CAWSGGSQPQHF
NA	TRBJ2-5	few	TRBV2	TGTGCCAGCAGTGTCCCCGGAGCTATACAAGAGACCCAGTACTTC	CASSVPGAIQETQYF
NA	TRBJ2-1	few	TRBV7-9	TGTGCCAGCAGTCGGCAGTTCAATGAGCAGTTCTTC	CASSRQFNEQFF
NA	TRBJ2-7	many	TRBV5-1	TGCGCCAGCAGCTTGCTCCATGGACAGCTAACTACCTACGAGCAGTACTTC	CASSLLHGQLTTYEQYF
NA	TRBJ1-2	NA	TRBV3-1	TGTGCCAGCAGCCCGAGGGCGGGAAGGGGTAACTATGGCTACACCTTC	CASSPRAGRGNYGYTF
NA	TRBJ2-3	NA	TRBV7-2	TGTGCCAGCAGCTTAGCTCTCGGGACATCCTACACATATACGCAGTATTTT	CASSLALGTSYTYTQYF
TRBD1	TRBJ2-5	NA	TRBV7-9	TGTGCCAGCAGCTTTGGAGACAGGGGCGTCCAAGAGACCCAGTACTTC	CASSFGDRGVQETQYF
TRBD2	TRBJ2-7	NA	TRBV19	TGTGCCAGTAGTATCGGGACTAGTTCCCCATACGAGCAGTACTTC	CASSIGTSSPYEQYF
TRBD1	TRBJ1-5	NA	TRBV7-2	TGTGCCAGCAGCTTCACAGGGGTCGCGAATCAGCCCCAGCATTTT	CASSFTGVANQPQHF
NA	TRBJ1-3	few	TRBV10-2	TGCGCCAGCAGTGCGACGGGCCTGAGCTCTGGAAACACCATATATTTT	CASSATGLSSGNTIYF
NA	TRBJ2-1	few	TRBV5-4	TGTGCCAGCAGCGATGATAGGGGAGTGGATAAGAATGAGCAGTTCTTC	CASSDDRGVDKNEQFF
TRBD2	TRBJ2-1	many	TRBV5-5	TGTGCCAGCAGCTTGCGCCGGGAGGGCCTGGGGAATGAGCAGTTCTTC	CASSLRREGLGNEQFF
NA	TRBJ1-2	few	TRBV20-1	TGCAGTGCTACATTGGGGGGAAACTATGGCTACACCTTC	CSATLGGNYGYTF
NA	TRBJ2-7	NA	TRBV24-1	TGTGCCACCAGAGCCGGGACACTCTCCTACGAGCAGTACTTC	CATRAGTLSYEQYF
NA	TRBJ1-5	few	TRBV5-1	TGCGCCAGCAGACAAACCAAGGGCACTGATAATCAGCCCCAGCATTTT	CASRQTKGTDNQPQHF
NA	TRBJ1-2	few	TRBV20-1	TGCAGTGCTAGAGGTTCCGGGAGGACGAGGGAGGGCTACACCTTC	CSARGSGRTREGYTF